Here is one TCR beta chain with its context. The CDR3 totals 14 residues. The germline V and J ends were trimmed by 5 bases and 7 bases, with 17 bases remaining between them. Germline V gives CDR1 SGHNT, CDR2 YENEEA. This entry is derived from a study of cytomegalovirus exposure and HLA in healthy donors. The PCR was carried out with 60 Vbeta primers and 13 Jbeta primers. The assay was immunoSEQ multiplex PCR, and TCRdb's table has in-frame clones only and misses some. The sample includes roughly 150,000 clones, approximately 81% seen only once; the top ten take about 2.4%. The TCR was taken from a man younger than 45 in good health and CMV-seropositive. Sequencing was done on a sample of PBMCs. The J gene is TRBJ1-2, the V gene TRBV11-3; a possible D gene is TRBD1 (6 bases). The CDR3 region is CASSDPTGVVGYTF. In nucleotides, the CDR3 is TGTGCCAGCAGCGATCCGACAGGAGTTGTTGGCTACACCTTC.